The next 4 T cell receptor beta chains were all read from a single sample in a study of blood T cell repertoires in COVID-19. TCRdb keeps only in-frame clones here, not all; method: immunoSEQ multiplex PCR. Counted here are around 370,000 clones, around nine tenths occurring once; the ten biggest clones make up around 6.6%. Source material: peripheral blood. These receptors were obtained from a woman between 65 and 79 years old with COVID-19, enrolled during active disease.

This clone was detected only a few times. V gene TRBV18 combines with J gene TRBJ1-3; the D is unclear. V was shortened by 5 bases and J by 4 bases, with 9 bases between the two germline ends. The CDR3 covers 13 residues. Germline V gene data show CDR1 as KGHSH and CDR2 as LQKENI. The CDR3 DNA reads TGTGCCAGCTCAGCCTCCGGGGGAAACACCATATATTTT. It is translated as CASSASGGNTIYF.

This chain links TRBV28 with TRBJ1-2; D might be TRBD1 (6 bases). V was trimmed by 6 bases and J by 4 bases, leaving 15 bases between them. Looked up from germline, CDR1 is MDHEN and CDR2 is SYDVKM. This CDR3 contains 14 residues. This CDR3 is CASSLGGASYGYTF. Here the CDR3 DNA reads TGTGCCAGCAGCCTGGGGGGGGCCTCCTATGGCTACACCTTC.

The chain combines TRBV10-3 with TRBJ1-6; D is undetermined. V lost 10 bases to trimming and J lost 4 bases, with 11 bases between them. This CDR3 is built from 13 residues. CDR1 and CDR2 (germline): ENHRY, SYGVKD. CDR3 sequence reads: CATRTEYNSPLHF. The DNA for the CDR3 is TGTGCCACCAGGACTGAATATAATTCACCCCTCCACTTT.

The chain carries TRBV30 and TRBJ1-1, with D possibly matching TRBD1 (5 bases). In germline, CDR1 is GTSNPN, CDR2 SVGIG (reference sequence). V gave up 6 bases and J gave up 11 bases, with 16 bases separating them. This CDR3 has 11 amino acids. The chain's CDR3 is CACLSGFGAFF. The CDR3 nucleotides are TGTGCCTGCTTATCAGGGTTTGGGGCTTTCTTT.